Reported below is one TCR beta chain. This receptor's antigen is unknown. Base qualities are not provided; no much larger clone lies one nucleotide away. This record comes from a study of B cell selection in AIRE deficiency (dated by TCRdb to 2018 to 2020). Regarding the study in general: Researchers compared the TCRbeta repertoires of sorted blood CD4+ conventional T cells and regulatory T cells from AIRE-deficient patients with the corresponding repertoires from healthy controls. The TCR-sequenced cohort comprised about 5 AIRE-deficient APECED patients and about 5 healthy control donors. The investigation overall reported the following: In terms of TCRBV gene usage, CDR3 length and TCR diversity, Tconv and Treg cells from AIRE-deficient patients looked similar to Tconv and Treg cells from healthy donors. Shared Treg sequences had shorter CDR3s, which reflects a bias toward rearrangements containing few non-templated nucleotide insertions. Around a third of the Treg TCRbeta sequences shared among healthy donors were found in patient Tconv cells, which suggests that Treg-biased clones were diverted into the Tconv compartment. Only TCRbeta chains were sequenced, and less than 45% of the Treg sequences shared among healthy donors were also detected in healthy Tconv cells, possibly owing to differing TCRalpha chains. Among around 3,900 shared Treg TCRbeta sequences, around 30% were shared exclusively among healthy donors and 9% to 9.5% exclusively among patients, which suggests that Treg selection is less efficient in the absence of AIRE.

Regulatory T cells were sorted as CD4+CD25hiCD127low/negative cells. AIRE-deficient patients had APECED syndrome. A FACSAria flow cytometer was used to sort the Tconv and Treg cells intended for TCRbeta sequencing. Sorted cells were collected into 5-ml round-bottom polystyrene tubes, and dry cell pellets were frozen at -80°C before sequencing. The immunoSEQ platform was used to sequence the TCRbeta chain. On the authors' methods: Pooled Treg repertoires yielded around 56,000 distinct TCRbeta sequences from patients and just over 95,000 from healthy donors. Treg TCRbeta sequences found in two or more individuals were classed as public, and these public Treg TCRbeta sequences were then looked for in Tconv repertoires. Differences between groups were assessed by Mann-Whitney U tests with Bonferroni-Dunn correction in GraphPad Prism 7.03. In TCRdb, the immuneACCESS table is reduced to in-frame sequences with V and J assigned. These tables do not hold every clone; where another copy was compared, an unresolved V gene accounts for under half, and the others remain unexplained. The V and J calls and clone size were taken over from that table, and D and trimming were inferred from the DNA. The sample yields under 6,500 clones; about 89% were counted once. 2.5% to 3.5% of the sample is in the top ten clones.

The receptor comes from a human donor with AIRE deficiency. Input material: Tregs sorted from PBMCs.

The DNA sequence is as follows: TGTGCCAGCAGCATCAGGCCGGACCCCAATTATGGCTACACCTTC. Translated, this gives CASSIRPDPNYGYTF. The rearrangement combines TRBV7-2 with TRBJ1-2, with no confident D gene call. From the germline V gene, CDR1 is SGHTA and CDR2 is FQGNSA. The CDR3 goes from the cysteine to the phenylalanine over 15 residues. The DNA shown is the 45-base CDR3, in frame from base 1. Trimming costs V 5 bases and J 5 bases, and their ends lie 18 bases apart.